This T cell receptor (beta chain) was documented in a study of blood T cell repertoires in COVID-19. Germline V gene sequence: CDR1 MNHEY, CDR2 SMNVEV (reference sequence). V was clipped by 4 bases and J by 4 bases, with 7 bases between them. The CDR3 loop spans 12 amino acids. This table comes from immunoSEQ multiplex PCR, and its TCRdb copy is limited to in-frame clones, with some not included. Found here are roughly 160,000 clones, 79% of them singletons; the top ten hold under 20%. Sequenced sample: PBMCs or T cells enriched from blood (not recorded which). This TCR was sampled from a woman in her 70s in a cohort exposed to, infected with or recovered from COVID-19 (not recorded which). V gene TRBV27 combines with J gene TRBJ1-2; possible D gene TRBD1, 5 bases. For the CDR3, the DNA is TGTGCCAGCAGTTCTCAGGGCTATGGCTACACCTTC. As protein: CASSSQGYGYTF.